This TCR beta chain was captured in a study of blood T cell repertoires in COVID-19. There are 18 residues in the CDR3. From germline, CDR1 is LGHNA and CDR2 YSLEER. Trimming left V 0 bases short and J 2 bases short, with 18 bases between. Assay: immunoSEQ multiplex PCR; the TCRdb copy retains only in-frame clones and omits some. This sample yields roughly 220,000 clones, of which about 85% are seen a single time; less than 20% belongs to the top ten. Sequencing was carried out using peripheral blood. The chain joins TRBV4-3 to TRBJ2-3, with D tentatively TRBD1 (5 bases). The TCR originated in a man aged 25-45 years with active or convalescent COVID-19. CDR3 coding DNA: TGCGCCAGCAGCCAAGATCTAGGGCAGGGAACCCCCACAGATACGCAGTATTTT. As protein: CASSQDLGQGTPTDTQYF.